Shown below are 26 T cell receptor beta chains from a single sample sequenced in a study of T cell responses to AZD1222 COVID-19 vaccine. TCRdb keeps only in-frame clones here, not all; method: immunoSEQ multiplex PCR. Of 150,000 to 200,000 clones in the sample, approximately 91% were seen once. The sample in question was peripheral blood, obtained on day 0 of AZD1222 vaccination. All receptors derive from an adult in good health.

The chain has TRBV27 and TRBJ2-5, with 9 bases identical to TRBD2. V was pared by 1 base and J by 2 bases, with 2 bases of the junction left unmatched. The CDR3 spans 15 residues. Germline V gives CDR1 MNHEY, CDR2 SMNVEV (reference sequence). The CDR3 loop reads CASSLFAGGQETQYF. CDR3 nucleotides: TGTGCCAGCAGTTTATTTGCGGGAGGGCAAGAGACCCAGTACTTC.

The gene calls are TRBV6-6 and TRBJ2-3; a possible D gene is TRBD1 (6 bases). V lost 5 bases to trimming and J lost 4 bases, with 13 bases between them. CDR3 size: 14 residues. Per germline, CDR1 MNHNY and CDR2 SVGAGI (reference sequence). The CDR3 is CASSQTQGSDTQYF. The CDR3, as DNA: TGTGCCAGCAGTCAAACACAGGGATCAGATACGCAGTATTTT.

The chain links TRBV28 to TRBJ1-2; D gene ambiguous. The CDR3 covers 13 residues. Germline V gene sequence: CDR1 MDHEN, CDR2 SYDVKM. Trimming took 4 bases from V and 8 from J, leaving 14 bases between them. CDR3 in DNA: TGTGCCAGCAGTTCACATGCCGTTGTCGGCTACACCTTC. Translated: CASSSHAVVGYTF.

The gene calls are TRBV11-2 and TRBJ2-2, with D unresolved. The CDR3 sequence is 14 residues long. Trimming removed 4 bases at V and 0 bases at J, with 6 bases between. Germline V gives CDR1 SGHAT, CDR2 FQNNGV. In DNA, the CDR3 is TGTGCCAGCAGCTCCACAGCGAACACCGGGGAGCTGTTTTTT. Translation: CASSSTANTGELFF. The complete variable domain, with remaining parts taken from reference TRBV11-2 and TRBJ2-2, reads EAGVAQSPRYKIIEKRQSVAFWCNPISGHATLYWYQQILGQGPKLLIQFQNNGVVDDSQLPKDRFSAERLKGVDSTLKIQPAKLEDSAVYLCASSSTANTGELFFGEGSRLTVL.

The chain combines TRBV19 with TRBJ2-3; 7 bases agree with TRBD1. CDR3 size: 15 residues. Germline V gene data show CDR1 as LNHDA and CDR2 as SQIVND (reference sequence). V was clipped by 10 bases and J by 4 bases; unmatched bases: 14. The CDR3 protein is CATVDPRGLADTQYF. The CDR3 DNA reads as TGTGCCACCGTAGACCCCAGGGGGTTAGCAGATACGCAGTATTTT.

The chain uses TRBV3-1 (or the pseudogene TRBV3-2) and TRBJ2-2, with 11 bases that match TRBD2. From germline, CDR1 is LGHDT and CDR2 YNNKEL (reference sequence). The length of the CDR3 is 16 residues. The trim removed 1 base at V and 8 bases at J, leaving 6 bases unmatched. CDR3 in amino acids: CASSQAALAGAGELFF. The CDR3 region has the DNA TGTGCCAGCAGCCAAGCGGCACTAGCGGGGGCTGGGGAGCTGTTTTTT.

The V gene is TRBV27, the J gene TRBJ2-7; 9 positions agree with TRBD1. The CDR3 is 18 amino acids. Losses at the gene ends were 3 bases for V and 3 bases for J; bases not matched to a gene: 15. Germline-derived CDR1 and CDR2 are MNHEY and SMNVEV (reference sequence). CDR3 region: CASSFRRRDRGKDYEQYF. The CDR3 DNA sequence: TGTGCCAGCAGTTTCCGCAGGCGAGACAGGGGGAAGGACTACGAGCAGTACTTC.

This clone was counted a single time. The gene calls are TRBV3-1 (or the pseudogene TRBV3-2) and TRBJ2-1; TRBD1 agrees at 12 bases. Trimming removed 6 bases from V and 6 bases from J; junction bases left unmatched: 0. The CDR3 totals 13 residues. Looked up from germline, CDR1 is LGHDT and CDR2 is YNNKEL (reference sequence). The CDR3 DNA is TGTGCCAGCAGGGGACAGGGGGCCAATGAGCAGTTCTTC. This codes for CASRGQGANEQFF.

This clone was counted once. This chain connects TRBV5-1 to TRBJ1-2, with D possibly TRBD1 on 5 matching bases. This CDR3 is built from 15 residues. Trimming cost V 5 bases and J 8 bases, with 22 bases left between them. The germline gives CDR1 SGHRS, CDR2 YFSETQ. CDR3 bases: TGCGCCAGCAGAGATGGTATGGGGGAAGTTCGAGGCTACACCTTC. Amino acid sequence: CASRDGMGEVRGYTF.

CDR3 DNA: TGTGCCAGCAGTTTTAATTCTCGCAGGGGACGAGCTTTCTTT. Its protein is CASSFNSRRGRAFF. The V gene is TRBV28, the J gene TRBJ1-1; D is possibly TRBD1 (6 bases). This CDR3 spans 14 amino acids. The V end was cut by 3 bases, the J end by 10 bases, with 18 bases between. Germline V gene data show CDR1 as MDHEN and CDR2 as SYDVKM.

The CDR3 region has the DNA TGTGCCAGCAGCTACCGACAGGGGGCGGGGGAGACCCAGTACTTC. This encodes CASSYRQGAGETQYF. This chain uses TRBV5-4 with TRBJ2-5, with 10 bases lining up with TRBD1. The CDR3 length is 15 residues. Trimming at V came to 3 bases and at J to 5 bases, leaving 7 bases not matched to a gene. Germline V gene data show CDR1 as SGHNT and CDR2 as YYREEE (reference sequence).

V and J are TRBV5-4 and TRBJ2-7, with TRBD1 identical over 7 bases. The V gene end was trimmed by 2 bases and the J gene end by 5 bases; junction bases not matched to a gene: 7. Germline V gene lookup returns CDR1 SGHNT and CDR2 YYREEE (reference sequence). The CDR3 covers 14 residues. Written as DNA, the CDR3 is TGTGCCAGCAGCTTCGGGCAGGGGGACCACGAGCAGTACGTC. Amino acid sequence: CASSFGQGDHEQYV.

J is TRBJ1-1 and V is TRBV9; TRBD1 is a possible D gene (5 bases). V lost 0 bases and J 0 bases, leaving 9 bases between the germline ends. Per the germline V gene, CDR1 is SGDLS and CDR2 is YYNGEE. The CDR3 sequence is 15 residues long. The DNA of the CDR3 is TGTGCCAGCAGCGTAGTCGAGGGGCTGAACACTGAAGCTTTCTTT. This translates into CASSVVEGLNTEAFF.

The chain uses TRBV6-6 and TRBJ2-1; D tentatively fits TRBD1 or TRBD2 (5 bases each). The germline gives CDR1 MNHNY, CDR2 SVGAGI (reference sequence). Trimming cost V 7 bases and J 4 bases, with 11 bases left between them. This CDR3 is 13 amino acids long. CDR3 protein: CASMTWGYNEQFF. CDR3 coding DNA: TGTGCCAGCATGACGTGGGGGTACAATGAGCAGTTCTTC.

The rearrangement uses TRBV7-3 and TRBJ2-2, with D perhaps assigned TRBD1 or TRBD2 (6 bases each). The CDR3 consists of 20 residues. CDR1 and CDR2 from the germline V gene are SGHTA and FQGTGA. Trimming left V 1 base short and J 2 bases short, with 23 bases between. This CDR3 is CASSLRAPPGAVPNTGELFF. For the CDR3, the DNA is TGTGCCAGCAGCTTAAGAGCCCCGCCGGGGGCAGTACCCAACACCGGGGAGCTGTTTTTT.

V gene TRBV7-6 combines with J gene TRBJ2-1, with D unclear. Between the trimmed V and J ends, which lost 6 bases and 6 bases, there was a span of 9 bases. From germline, CDR1 is SGHVS and CDR2 FNYEAQ. The CDR3 contains 12 residues. The CDR3 DNA reads as TGTGCCAGCAGTGATTGGGGCAATGAGCAGTTCTTC. This translates into CASSDWGNEQFF.

V usage is TRBV4-2 and J usage is TRBJ1-5, with D perhaps TRBD1 (6 bases). CDR1 and CDR2 (germline): LGHNA, YNFKEQ. CDR3 length equals 15 residues. Between the trimmed V and J ends, which lost 2 bases and 6 bases, there was a span of 14 bases. CDR3 in amino acids: CASSQNGGAGQPQHF. CDR3 nucleotides: TGTGCCAGCAGCCAAAATGGGGGCGCAGGTCAGCCCCAGCATTTT.

The chain employs TRBV7-9 and TRBJ1-2, with 8 bases lining up with TRBD1. The germline V gene has CDR1 SEHNR and CDR2 FQNEAQ (reference sequence). This CDR3 has 14 residues. Trimming took 7 bases from V and 2 from J; bases not matched to a gene: 6. The CDR3 DNA is TGTGCCAGCATTCAGGGGGCAGCAAACTATGGCTACACCTTC. Its translation is CASIQGAANYGYTF.

This chain joins TRBV28 and TRBJ1-1; no clear D gene. This CDR3 has 15 amino acids. Trimming pared 5 bases from V and 0 bases from J, leaving 13 bases between. The V gene's germline CDR1 is MDHEN and CDR2 SYDVKM. CDR3 coding DNA: TGTGCCAGCAGTCCCTTTAGATCGATGAACACTGAAGCTTTCTTT. Protein: CASSPFRSMNTEAFF.

The rearrangement uses TRBV11-2 and TRBJ1-2; D gene ambiguous. There are 14 residues in the CDR3. CDR1 SGHAT and CDR2 FQNNGV come from the germline V gene. V lost 1 base, J lost 2 bases, and 8 bases lay in between. The CDR3 coding sequence is TGTGCCAGCAGCTTAGCGGCCAGCAACTATGGCTACACCTTC. Protein product: CASSLAASNYGYTF.

The rearrangement uses TRBV27 and TRBJ1-2, with TRBD1 identical over 7 bases. The J segment lost 8 bases and the V segment lost 8 bases, leaving 11 bases of the junction unmatched. The V gene's germline CDR1 is MNHEY and CDR2 SMNVEV (reference sequence). CDR3 length: 13 residues. The DNA of the CDR3 is TGTGCCAGCGGAGGGACAGTTCTTCAAGGCTACACCTTC. Its protein product is CASGGTVLQGYTF.

Concerning this clone itself: Likely a read error: the CDR3 ends without its conserved phenylalanine or tryptophan. The DNA is left out, because the CDR3 cannot be placed on it with certainty; the CDR3 is given as TCRdb lists it. The J gene is TRBJ1-1, the V gene TRBV7-2. 13 amino acids form the CDR3, both terminal residues included. The germline V gene has CDR1 SGHTA and CDR2 FQGNSA. The CDR3 loop is CASSLNVRGVPTL.

This rearrangement joins TRBV5-5 to TRBJ2-1, with TRBD2 identical over 8 bases. V was clipped by 4 bases and J by 6 bases; unmatched bases: 6. Germline V gene data show CDR1 as SGHKS and CDR2 as YYEKEE (reference sequence). The CDR3 length is 14 residues. The CDR3 DNA reads as TGTGCCAGCAGCGTAAGCGGGAGCCCCAATGAGCAGTTCTTC. As protein: CASSVSGSPNEQFF.

The rearrangement uses TRBV3-1 (or the pseudogene TRBV3-2) and TRBJ2-3; TRBD2 might be the D (6 bases). Trimming shortened V by 4 bases and J by 0 bases, and 8 bases separated the two germline ends. CDR3 length equals 14 residues. Germline values: CDR1 LGHDT, CDR2 YNNKEL (reference sequence). The CDR3: CASSLSGSTDTQYF. CDR3 coding DNA: TGTGCCAGCAGCCTTAGCGGTAGCACAGATACGCAGTATTTT.

The V gene is TRBV7-9, the J gene TRBJ1-6; 8 bases agree with TRBD1. This CDR3 has 14 residues. V dropped 2 bases and J dropped 10; count of bases not matched to a gene: 4. CDR1 and CDR2 from the germline V gene are SEHNR and FQNEAQ (reference sequence). This CDR3 is CASSLQGAGSPLHF. DNA for the CDR3: TGTGCCAGCAGCTTACAGGGGGCGGGGTCACCCCTCCACTTT. Using reference TRBV7-9 and TRBJ1-6 for the parts outside the CDR3, the full variable domain is DTGVSQNPRHKITKRGQNVTFRCDPISEHNRLYWYRQTLGQGPEFLTYFQNEAQLEKSRLLSDRFSAERPKGSFSTLEIQRTEQGDSAMYLCASSLQGAGSPLHFGNGTRLTVT.

This chain joins TRBV21-1 and TRBJ1-6; the listed D gene, TRBD1, was not tested against the DNA. TRBV21-1 is flagged as a pseudogene. The CDR3 is made up of 15 amino acids. CDR3 DNA: TGTGCCAGCAGCCCGGGACACCGATCGAATTCACCCCTCCACTTT. Residues: CASSPGHRSNSPLHF.